Presented here are 3 T cell receptor beta chains from one specimen sequenced in a study of graft-versus-host responses after intestinal transplantation. Clones were read by immunoSEQ multiplex PCR, and TCRdb kept only the in-frame ones, dropping some. The table lists roughly 46,000 clones, just under 95% of them singletons. The sequencing here drew on PBMCs, taken around 790 days after a first intestinal transplant, on the day of a second. Receptors were obtained from a human patient who received an intestinal transplant, so some T cells may come from the graft donor.

This chain connects TRBV19 to TRBJ2-2, with a possible D match to TRBD2 (6 bases). Between the trimmed V and J ends, which lost 3 bases and 5 bases, there was a span of 13 bases. Germline values: CDR1 LNHDA, CDR2 SQIVND (reference sequence). The CDR3 is 15 residues long. CDR3 nucleotide sequence: TGTGCCAGTAGTATTGAGGCAGGGAGGACCGGGGAGCTGTTTTTT. Amino acids: CASSIEAGRTGELFF.

The gene calls are TRBV11-2 and TRBJ2-7; tentatively, D is TRBD1 (6 bases). In germline, CDR1 is SGHAT, CDR2 FQNNGV. The V and J ends lost 3 bases and 6 bases respectively, with 9 bases between them. CDR3 length: 12 amino acids. The CDR3 nucleotides read TGTGCCAGCAGCTTTCAGGGGACCGAGCAGTACTTC. Translating gives CASSFQGTEQYF.

This chain uses TRBV30 with TRBJ2-2; possibly TRBD2 for D (6 bases). The V and J ends lost 5 bases and 6 bases respectively, with 16 bases between them. CDR1 is GTSNPN and CDR2 is SVGIG in the germline V gene (reference sequence). The CDR3 runs to 14 residues. CDR3 nucleotides: TGTGCCTGGCGGGAGACCAACACCCCCGGGGAGCTGTTTTTT. Residues: CAWRETNTPGELFF.